What follows are 32 T cell receptor beta chains derived from one specimen sequenced in a study of blood T cells in healthy people across ages. It was with a sample-barcoded 5' primer and a J-beta primer mix that a second PCR of roughly 6 to 11 cycles was run. TCRdb independently ran MiXCR on the 5' RACE reads; one entry per CDR3 protein. The sample yields about 1.7 million distinct CDR3 sequences, approximately 30% seen once. Sequenced: blood. Receptors were obtained from a woman in her 30s in good health.

This clonotype was seen a few times. This chain uses TRBV10-3 with TRBJ1-1; 8 positions match TRBD1. This CDR3 is 13 amino acids long. Germline CDR1 and CDR2: ENHRY and SYGVKD. V lost 6 bases to trimming and J lost 4 bases; unmatched junction nucleotides: 4. The CDR3 DNA sequence: TGTGCCATCAGGGACAGGGCTGGCACTGAAGCTTTCTTT. This codes for CAIRDRAGTEAFF.

To note about this clonotype: A read error may be the cause here, since a much bigger clone is one base away. J is TRBJ2-1 and V is TRBV20-1; D is uncertain. The CDR3 loop spans 12 amino acids. Germline lookup yields CDR1 DFQATT and CDR2 SNEGSKA (reference sequence). The CDR3 region is CSARGFYNGQFF. CDR3 coding DNA: TGCAGTGCTAGAGGGTTCTACAATGGGCAGTTCTTC.

This clonotype was seen a few times. A much larger clonotype is one base distant, so this may be a read error. The CDR3 DNA reads as TGTGCCAGCAGTTCCGCGGACGGAAACAATGAGCAGTACTTC. Its protein is CASSSADGNNEQYF. V gene TRBV6-5 combines with J gene TRBJ2-4; unclear D gene. The CDR3 has 14 amino acids. V dropped 4 bases and J dropped 13 bases, with 20 bases sitting between them. The germline CDR1 and CDR2 sequences are MNHEY and SVGAGI.

This clonotype has only a few counts. The chain is built from TRBV5-1 and TRBJ2-1; D tentatively reads TRBD1 or TRBD2 (5 bases each). This CDR3 region has 14 residues. Looked up from germline, CDR1 is SGHRS and CDR2 is YFSETQ. V was cut by 3 bases and J by 7 bases, with 14 bases left in between. The CDR3 DNA reads TGCGCCAGCAGCTCGGGACCGATGGAAAATGAGCAGTTCTTC. The encoded protein is CASSSGPMENEQFF.

The V and J genes are TRBV5-1 and TRBJ1-1; 7 bases match TRBD1. Germline CDR1 is SGHRS and CDR2 is YFSETQ. This CDR3 has 15 residues. V dropped 0 bases and J dropped 5; count of bases not matched to a gene: 7. The CDR3 sequence is CASSLATGAVTEAFF. The CDR3 nucleotides read TGCGCCAGCAGCTTGGCCACAGGGGCTGTAACTGAAGCTTTCTTT.

A note on this clonotype: Relative to the germline gene, one junction end is altered; a read error may explain this. V gene TRBV5-1 combines with J gene TRBJ1-4, with D unresolved. Germline V gene lookup returns CDR1 SGHRS and CDR2 YFSETQ. The CDR3 spans 16 residues. CDR3 sequence reads: CASSLVMGGTHEKLFF. The CDR3 DNA follows: TGCGCCAGCAGCTTGGTGATGGGAGGAACTCATGAAAAACTGTTTTTT.

This chain joins TRBV2 and TRBJ2-2; no reliable D call. V was cut by 0 bases and J by 1 base, with 6 bases left in between. Germline CDR1 is SNHLY and CDR2 is FYNNEI. The CDR3 length is 15 residues. The CDR3 spells CASSEALQNTGELFF. The DNA of the CDR3 is TGTGCCAGCAGTGAAGCGCTGCAGAACACCGGGGAGCTGTTTTTT.

This clonotype has a handful of counts. The chain uses TRBV19 and TRBJ2-1, with 12 bases fitting TRBD2. Germline CDR1 and CDR2: LNHDA and SQIVND (reference sequence). The J segment lost 7 bases and the V segment lost 1 base, leaving 8 bases of the junction unmatched. The CDR3 runs 17 residues. Here the CDR3 DNA reads TGTGCCAGTAGTATAGCTCTAGCGGGAGGGCCACGAAATGAGCAGTTCTTC. This gives the protein CASSIALAGGPRNEQFF.

This clonotype was counted only a few times. The chain couples TRBV7-2 to TRBJ1-5, with D perhaps matching TRBD1 (6 bases). This CDR3 is built from 16 residues. The V and J ends lost 6 bases and 0 bases respectively, with 15 bases between them. The germline V gene encodes CDR1 SGHTA and CDR2 FQGNSA. As DNA, the CDR3 is TGTGCCAGCAGTCCGGAGGGGGGTGTTAGCAATCAGCCCCAGCATTTT. The encoded protein is CASSPEGGVSNQPQHF.

V and J are TRBV7-2 and TRBJ2-1; TRBD1 might be the D (6 bases). Trimming took off 2 bases at V and 8 bases at J, with 28 bases between the two ends. The germline V gene encodes CDR1 SGHTA and CDR2 FQGNSA. CDR3 size: 19 residues. CDR3 nucleotide sequence: TGTGCCAGCAGCTTAACAGGGACCCAACTGGTGGGGTCTCGGGATGAGCAGTTCTTC. This sequence encodes CASSLTGTQLVGSRDEQFF. The full variable domain, completed using reference TRBV7-2 and TRBJ2-1, is GAGVSQSPSNKVTEKGKDVELRCDPISGHTALYWYRQSLGQGLEFLIYFQGNSAPDKSGLPSDRFSAERTGGSVSTLTIQRTQQEDSAVYLCASSLTGTQLVGSRDEQFFGPGTRLTVL.

This clonotype was detected many times. J is TRBJ2-7 and V is TRBV12-3 or TRBV12-4, with 13 bases that match TRBD2. Unmatched junction bases numbered 6, after V lost 7 bases and J lost 6 bases. The CDR3 covers 14 residues. The CDR3 protein is CASTTSGGAPEQYF. CDR3 sequence (DNA): TGTGCCAGCACTACTAGCGGGGGGGCCCCCGAGCAGTACTTC.

Notes on this clonotype: A read error may be the cause here, since a much bigger clone is one base away. This chain uses TRBV20-1 with TRBJ2-1, with D possibly being TRBD1 (5 bases). Judging by the DNA end, TRBJ2-7 fits better; the J call may be wrong. Germline CDR1 reads DFQATT; CDR2 reads SNEGSKA (reference sequence). The CDR3 covers 11 residues. CDR3 sequence (DNA): TGCAGTGCTCGCTTGGACAATGAGCAGTACTTC. Protein: CSARLDNEQYF.

V gene TRBV12-3 or TRBV12-4 combines with J gene TRBJ1-2, with 7 bases fitting TRBD1. The ends lost 5 bases at V and 4 bases at J; junction bases unmatched: 7. The CDR3 is 14 amino acids. In DNA, the CDR3 is TGTGCCAGCAGTCGACAACAGGGGTGCTATGGCTACACCTTC. Its translation: CASSRQQGCYGYTF.

This clonotype has more than one count but fewer than ten. The chain uses TRBV11-2 and TRBJ2-1; 9 bases map to TRBD2. Germline values: CDR1 SGHAT, CDR2 FQNNGV. J was trimmed by 8 bases and V by 5 bases; bases with no gene match: 10. CDR3 size: 15 residues. The CDR3 nucleotides are TGTGCCAGCAGCCCTACTCGCGGGGGGGTCGATGAGCAGTTCTTC. Residues: CASSPTRGGVDEQFF.

The V call is TRBV7-9, the J call TRBJ2-1; unclear D gene. V lost 5 bases and J 10 bases, leaving 21 bases between the germline ends. Germline V CDR1 and CDR2: SEHNR, FQNEAQ (reference sequence). The CDR3 covers 15 residues. This CDR3 is CASSIFTGSPSEQFF. The CDR3 region has the DNA TGTGCCAGCAGCATATTTACGGGTTCCCCCTCCGAGCAGTTCTTC.

This clonotype was observed a few times. The CDR3 spells CASSTLRDREFGYTF. The CDR3 DNA follows: TGTGCCAGCAGCACTCTCCGGGACAGGGAGTTTGGCTACACCTTC. The V call is TRBV28, the J call TRBJ1-2; 9 bases are shared with TRBD1. J was trimmed by 7 bases and V by 6 bases; bases with no gene match: 12. Germline loops: CDR1 MDHEN, CDR2 SYDVKM. The CDR3 covers 15 residues.

This CDR3 reads CASSPLDRHSGNTIYF. The CDR3 DNA is TGCGCCAGCAGCCCTCTCGACAGGCACTCTGGAAACACCATATATTTT. The chain has TRBV5-1 and TRBJ1-3, with a weak D call TRBD1 (6 bases). V lost 4 bases and J lost 0, with 14 bases in between. Germline CDR1 SGHRS, CDR2 YFSETQ. The CDR3 loop spans 16 amino acids.

This clonotype was seen a handful of times. The DNA for the CDR3 is TGTGCCAGCGTACGGACTCCCACAGATACGCAGTATTTT. It is translated as CASVRTPTDTQYF. The chain combines TRBV2 with TRBJ2-3, with a tentative D call TRBD2 (5 bases). Germline V gene data show CDR1 as SNHLY and CDR2 as FYNNEI. V was pared by 8 bases and J by 2 bases, with 11 bases between. This CDR3 is built from 13 residues.

The chain couples TRBV29-1 to TRBJ1-4; the D gene is possibly TRBD1 (5 bases). This CDR3 has 12 amino acids. Trimming shortened V by 7 bases and J by 5 bases, and 11 bases separated the two germline ends. Germline lookup yields CDR1 SQVTM and CDR2 ANQGSEA. The CDR3 DNA reads as TGCAGCGCCACAGGACTGAATGAAAAACTGTTTTTT. Its protein product is CSATGLNEKLFF.

This clonotype was detected only a few times. The chain couples TRBV7-8 to TRBJ2-3, with D possibly being TRBD1 or TRBD2 (5 bases each). The CDR3 is made up of 16 amino acids. Germline loops: CDR1 SGHVS, CDR2 FQNEAQ. V lost 5 bases to trimming and J lost 2 bases, with 17 bases between them. CDR3 DNA: TGTGCCAGCAGCGACCCCGGGACCTATTTCACAGATACGCAGTATTTT. Translated: CASSDPGTYFTDTQYF.

This clonotype was picked up a small number of times. The chain employs TRBV20-1 and TRBJ2-3; no clear D. The CDR3 spans 14 residues. Germline values: CDR1 DFQATT, CDR2 SNEGSKA (reference sequence). Trimming took 6 bases from V and 6 from J, leaving 19 bases between them. The CDR3: CSAQKVESGDTQYF. CDR3 bases: TGCAGTGCCCAAAAGGTGGAGTCGGGCGATACGCAGTATTTT.

The J gene is TRBJ1-6, the V gene TRBV20-1; 9 bases align to TRBD1. V shed 0 bases, J shed 9 bases, and the junction held 12 bases outside the gene matches. The CDR3 is 17 residues long. Per germline, CDR1 DFQATT and CDR2 SNEGSKA (reference sequence). The CDR3: CSARDTAGQGKGSPLHF. CDR3 bases: TGCAGTGCTAGAGATACCGCGGGACAGGGAAAAGGTTCACCCCTCCACTTT.

This clonotype was counted ten times or more. V usage is TRBV10-1 and J usage is TRBJ2-4; 10 bases match TRBD2. This CDR3 has 15 residues. Germline trimming cut 3 bases from V and 4 bases from J; bases unmatched to any gene: 3. CDR1 is WNHNN and CDR2 is SYGVQD in the germline V gene (reference sequence). For the CDR3, the DNA is TGCGCCAGCAGTGATCCTAGCGGGGGTAAAAACATTCAGTACTTC. It codes for CASSDPSGGKNIQYF.

This clonotype has a handful of counts. The chain has TRBV5-1 and TRBJ1-6, with D perhaps matching TRBD1 (6 bases). The V and J ends lost 4 bases and 15 bases respectively, with 23 bases between them. CDR1 SGHRS and CDR2 YFSETQ come from the germline V gene. This CDR3 contains 15 residues. CDR3 protein: CASSVPLSTGTHLHF. CDR3 sequence (DNA): TGCGCCAGCAGCGTCCCCCTTAGTACAGGGACACACCTCCACTTT.

This clonotype was seen repeatedly, ten times or more. V and J are TRBV9 and TRBJ2-5; D gene ambiguous. V lost 0 bases and J lost 4, with 7 bases in between. The CDR3 loop spans 13 amino acids. Looked up from germline, CDR1 is SGDLS and CDR2 is YYNGEE. Here the CDR3 reads CASSVGRLETQYF. CDR3 nucleotides: TGTGCCAGCAGCGTAGGCAGGTTAGAGACCCAGTACTTC.

The rearrangement uses TRBV24-1 and TRBJ1-2; TRBD1 matches at 7 bases. This CDR3 contains 17 residues. Per germline, CDR1 KGHDR and CDR2 SFDVKD. After removal of 4 bases from V and 2 bases from J, the junction contained 12 bases not matched to a gene. CDR3 DNA: TGTGCCACCAGTGACCCTAACCTTCGGACAGGAAACTATGGCTACACCTTC. Amino acids: CATSDPNLRTGNYGYTF.

V and J are TRBV6-1 and TRBJ1-5, with D perhaps matching TRBD1 (5 bases). Germline V gene lookup returns CDR1 MNHNS and CDR2 SASEGT. Trimming removed 6 bases from V and 0 bases from J, with 15 bases in between. The CDR3 covers 16 residues. This chain's CDR3 is CASSLGRDLSNQPQHF. The CDR3 nucleotides are TGTGCCAGCAGCCTGGGAAGGGACCTTAGCAATCAGCCCCAGCATTTT.

This clonotype was seen more than once but under ten times. For the CDR3, the DNA is TGTGCCAGCAGTGCAACAGTAACCGAGCAGTACTTC. Protein: CASSATVTEQYF. The chain uses TRBV2 and TRBJ2-7; D not resolved. Germline CDR1 reads SNHLY; CDR2 reads FYNNEI. Trimming removed 4 bases at V and 6 bases at J, with 10 bases between. The CDR3 loop spans 12 amino acids.

The sample holds a few counts of this clonotype. The rearrangement joins TRBV5-1 to TRBJ2-7, with TRBD2 matching 9 bases. Germline lookup yields CDR1 SGHRS and CDR2 YFSETQ. The V gene end was trimmed by 1 base and the J gene end by 5 bases; junction bases not matched to a gene: 4. The CDR3 spans 14 residues. The CDR3, as DNA: TGCGCCAGCAGCTTGAGGCGGGGGGGCGACGAGCAGTACTTC. This encodes CASSLRRGGDEQYF.

At least ten counts were recorded for this clonotype. The chain has TRBV9 and TRBJ2-3; possibly TRBD1 for D (6 bases). The CDR3 covers 15 residues. Germline lookup yields CDR1 SGDLS and CDR2 YYNGEE. V lost 2 bases and J 0 bases, leaving 10 bases between the germline ends. For the CDR3, the DNA is TGTGCCAGCAGCGTCAACGGACAGAGCACAGATACGCAGTATTTT. Translating gives CASSVNGQSTDTQYF.

Comments on this clonotype: A much larger clone is a single base away; this may be a read error. V gene TRBV12-3 or TRBV12-4 combines with J gene TRBJ1-5; a possible D gene is TRBD1 (6 bases). V shed 4 bases and J shed 3 bases, with 10 bases lying between them. The CDR3 totals 14 residues. CDR3 sequence (DNA): TGTGCCAGCAGTTGCGGGGACACCAATCAGCCCCAGCATTTT. Residues: CASSCGDTNQPQHF.

This clonotype was counted only a few times. CDR3 region: CALGRSNEQFF. In DNA form, the CDR3 reads TGTGCCTTAGGGCGGAGCAATGAGCAGTTCTTC. The genes are TRBV19 and TRBJ2-1; D gene unclear. The CDR3 consists of 11 residues. Trimming cost V 11 bases and J 6 bases, with 11 bases left between them. From germline, CDR1 is LNHDA and CDR2 SQIVND (reference sequence).